The rows below give T cell receptor beta chains drawn from one sample of a study of tumor-infiltrating lymphocytes in primary liver carcinoma. Via MiXCR, TCRdb re-called the multiplex PCR reads, giving one row per CDR3 protein. Found here are around 170,000 distinct CDR3 sequences, roughly 60% of them singletons; the top ten hold approximately 70%. Input material: peripheral blood. The origin of the receptors is a middle-aged man with primary liver carcinoma and hepatitis B virus infection. The CDR3 runs from the conserved cysteine through the conserved F or W. The D gene is left open where the match is weak.

D gene: NA; V gene: TRBV5-1; CDR3 length: 10; CDR3 protein: CASGEETQYF
D gene: NA; V gene: TRBV14; CDR3 length: 16; CDR3 protein: CASSPGAQSTNEKLFF
D gene: NA; V gene: TRBV6-6; CDR3 length: 11; CDR3 protein: CATSRGGEQFF
D gene: TRBD1; V gene: TRBV4-1; CDR3 length: 16; CDR3 protein: CVSSQDLGTASYEQYF
D gene: NA; V gene: TRBV6-1; CDR3 length: 11; CDR3 protein: CASSSSTGYTF
D gene: NA; V gene: TRBV11-2; CDR3 length: 15; CDR3 protein: CASSPNTGSADMQYF
D gene: TRBD2; V gene: TRBV10-1; CDR3 length: 15; CDR3 protein: CDSSEGGLAPDTQYF
D gene: TRBD1; V gene: TRBV29-1; CDR3 length: 15; CDR3 protein: CSVEDGAGGNTEAFF
D gene: TRBD1; V gene: TRBV29-1; CDR3 length: 13; CDR3 protein: CSVEKGAYTEAFF
D gene: NA; V gene: TRBV6-5; CDR3 length: 13; CDR3 protein: CASGDQKNTEAFF
D gene: TRBD1; V gene: TRBV11-2; CDR3 length: 15; CDR3 protein: CASRSVGGYNSPLHF
D gene: TRBD2; V gene: TRBV6-5; CDR3 length: 15; CDR3 protein: CASVYAGGDSYEQYF
D gene: TRBD1; V gene: TRBV6-5; CDR3 length: 15; CDR3 protein: CSSRSTGGPNQPQHF
D gene: NA; V gene: TRBV7-8; CDR3 length: 15; CDR3 protein: CASSLAPARGYEQYF
D gene: TRBD1; V gene: TRBV28; CDR3 length: 17; CDR3 protein: CASSLPQGQVLNNEQFF
D gene: NA; V gene: TRBV4-1; CDR3 length: 16; CDR3 protein: CASSQEGVSPQETQYF
D gene: NA; V gene: TRBV11-2; CDR3 length: 15; CDR3 protein: CASGRQRYGTDTQYF
D gene: TRBD1; V gene: TRBV10-3; CDR3 length: 15; CDR3 protein: CAISKDRGELNEQFF
D gene: TRBD1; V gene: TRBV6-5; CDR3 length: 15; CDR3 protein: CASSRDRGRNQPQHF
D gene: NA; V gene: TRBV29-1; CDR3 length: 13; CDR3 protein: CSVSTENYYEQYF
D gene: NA; V gene: TRBV11-2; CDR3 length: 14; CDR3 protein: CTDSLTDGAYEQYF
D gene: NA; V gene: TRBV6-1; CDR3 length: 18; CDR3 protein: CASSEVTFGAGSTDTQYF
D gene: TRBD1; V gene: TRBV6-5; CDR3 length: 19; CDR3 protein: CASSYSAPIRDQGADTQYF
D gene: NA; V gene: TRBV5-1; CDR3 length: 16; CDR3 protein: CASSLAPAGSSYEQYF
D gene: NA; V gene: TRBV6-5; CDR3 length: 15; CDR3 protein: CASTTTQGTYNEQFF
D gene: NA; V gene: TRBV28; CDR3 length: 14; CDR3 protein: CASSSPDKNQPQHF
D gene: TRBD2; V gene: TRBV5-4; CDR3 length: 17; CDR3 protein: CASSPSRGAGRADTQYF
D gene: NA; V gene: TRBV5-4; CDR3 length: 16; CDR3 protein: CTSSFDSGGAGETQYF
D gene: NA; V gene: TRBV10-3; CDR3 length: 13; CDR3 protein: CAYRTGTHTEAFF
D gene: TRBD2; V gene: TRBV29-1; CDR3 length: 13; CDR3 protein: CSVDMASGYEQYF
D gene: NA; V gene: TRBV4-1; CDR3 length: 12; CDR3 protein: CASSQVPYEQYF
D gene: NA; V gene: TRBV20-1; CDR3 length: 14; CDR3 protein: CSVGPLSDLTEQYF
D gene: NA; V gene: TRBV6-2/TRBV6-3; CDR3 length: 11; CDR3 protein: CASSYAYEQYF
D gene: NA; V gene: TRBV29-1; CDR3 length: 12; CDR3 protein: CSVGGRRAEQYF
D gene: TRBD2; V gene: TRBV29-1; CDR3 length: 14; CDR3 protein: CSVETSGGYNEQFF
D gene: NA; V gene: TRBV6-2/TRBV6-3; CDR3 length: 13; CDR3 protein: CASSWGSSYEQHF
D gene: NA; V gene: TRBV29-1; CDR3 length: 12; CDR3 protein: CSVDPMVTEAFF
D gene: NA; V gene: TRBV4-1; CDR3 length: 13; CDR3 protein: CASSHDRDYEQYF
D gene: TRBD1; V gene: TRBV6-5; CDR3 length: 14; CDR3 protein: CASSVGQGVDKQYF
D gene: TRBD1; V gene: TRBV11-2; CDR3 length: 14; CDR3 protein: CASSPTGGYTEAFF
D gene: TRBD2; V gene: TRBV11-2; CDR3 length: 16; CDR3 protein: CASSSRLAGNVDTQYF
D gene: NA; V gene: TRBV29-1; CDR3 length: 14; CDR3 protein: CSVEGSGNTGELFF
D gene: NA; V gene: TRBV28; CDR3 length: 14; CDR3 protein: CASLGVGPSTEAFF
D gene: TRBD1; V gene: TRBV7-9; CDR3 length: 15; CDR3 protein: CASSPDRANTGELFF
D gene: TRBD2; V gene: TRBV7-8; CDR3 length: 14; CDR3 protein: CAISLGLGTDTQYF
D gene: TRBD2; V gene: TRBV12-3/TRBV12-4; CDR3 length: 15; CDR3 protein: CASSPGLAAQNTQYF
D gene: NA; V gene: TRBV6-6; CDR3 length: 15; CDR3 protein: CASASPSGANYGYTF
D gene: NA; V gene: TRBV10-3; CDR3 length: 14; CDR3 protein: CAIGQGEGGSGYTF
D gene: NA; V gene: TRBV6-2/TRBV6-3; CDR3 length: 16; CDR3 protein: CASSFSQGFMNTEAFF
D gene: TRBD1; V gene: TRBV24-1; CDR3 length: 17; CDR3 protein: CATSDVFTGDSQETQYF
D gene: NA; V gene: TRBV29-1; CDR3 length: 12; CDR3 protein: CSVGDTNQPQHF
D gene: NA; V gene: TRBV11-2; CDR3 length: 12; CDR3 protein: CASSYRGTEAFF
D gene: TRBD1; V gene: TRBV5-4; CDR3 length: 15; CDR3 protein: CASTGTGGDQETQYF
D gene: NA; V gene: TRBV6-5; CDR3 length: 17; CDR3 protein: CASSFQSLAAQDSEQFF
D gene: NA; V gene: TRBV7-8; CDR3 length: 12; CDR3 protein: CASSFANNEQFF
D gene: TRBD2; V gene: TRBV4-2; CDR3 length: 16; CDR3 protein: CASNPDGTSGRDTQYF
D gene: TRBD2; V gene: TRBV12-3/TRBV12-4; CDR3 length: 16; CDR3 protein: CASIYRLAGGNNEQFF
D gene: NA; V gene: TRBV11-2; CDR3 length: 14; CDR3 protein: CASNLATGEDTQYF